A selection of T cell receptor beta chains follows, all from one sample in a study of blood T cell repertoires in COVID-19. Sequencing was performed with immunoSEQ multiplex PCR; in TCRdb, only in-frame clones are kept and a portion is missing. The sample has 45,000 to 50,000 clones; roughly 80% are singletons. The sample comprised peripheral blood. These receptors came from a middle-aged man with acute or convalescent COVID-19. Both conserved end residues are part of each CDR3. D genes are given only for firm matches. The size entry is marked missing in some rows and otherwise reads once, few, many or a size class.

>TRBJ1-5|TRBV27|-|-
TGTGCCAGCAGTTCCCCGGGGTGGCCCCAGCATTTT
CASSSPGWPQHF
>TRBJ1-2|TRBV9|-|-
TGTGCCAGCACAGGAAACAGGGAGTATGGCTACACCTTC
CASTGNREYGYTF
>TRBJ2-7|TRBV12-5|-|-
TGTGCTAGTGGCTCAGGGTACGAGCAGTACTTC
CASGSGYEQYF
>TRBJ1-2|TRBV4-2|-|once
TGTGCCAGCAGCCAGCACAGCCTTTTCTTC
CASSQHSLFF
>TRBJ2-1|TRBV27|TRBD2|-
TGTGCCAGCAGTTCCCTCGGCGGGGGGCTCTACAATGAGCAGTTCTTC
CASSSLGGGLYNEQFF
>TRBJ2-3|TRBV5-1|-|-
TGCGCCAGCAGCTTGGGCGGAACCACAGATACGCAGTATTTT
CASSLGGTTDTQYF
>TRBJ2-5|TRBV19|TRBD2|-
TGTGCCAGTAGTACCGGACATGGGGGGGAAGGGACCCAGTACTTC
CASSTGHGGEGTQYF
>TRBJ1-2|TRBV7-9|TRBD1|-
TGTGCCAGCAGCGACCGGGACAGGGTTGCCTACACCTTC
CASSDRDRVAYTF
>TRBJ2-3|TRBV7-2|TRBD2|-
TGTGCCAGCAGCCAGGGGGGACTAGCGGGATATACGCAGTATTTT
CASSQGGLAGYTQYF
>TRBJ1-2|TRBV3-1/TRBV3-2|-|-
TGTGCCAGCAGCCAAGGTCGGGAAATAAAGGGCTACACCTTC
CASSQGREIKGYTF
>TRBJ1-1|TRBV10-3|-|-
TGTGCCATCAGTGATTCAGAGAACACTGAAGCTTTCTTT
CAISDSENTEAFF
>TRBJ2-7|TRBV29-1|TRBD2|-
TGCAGCGTCGTCTGGTGGGGGGACTACTCTCGCTACGAGCAGTACTTC
CSVVWWGDYSRYEQYF
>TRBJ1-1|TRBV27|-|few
TGTGCCAGCAGTTTAGAAGGGCGGGGCGAAGCTTTCTTT
CASSLEGRGEAFF
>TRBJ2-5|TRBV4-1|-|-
TGCGCCAGCAGCCAAGATCAACAGGTGTTTTCGAAGACCCAGTACTTC
CASSQDQQVFSKTQYF
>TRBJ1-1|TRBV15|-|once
TGTGCCACCAGCAGAGCCCGGACAGATGGAGCTTTCTTT
CATSRARTDGAFF